One sample yielded the 30 T cell receptor beta chains listed below, sequenced in a study of T cell responses to AZD1222 COVID-19 vaccine. Assay: immunoSEQ multiplex PCR; the TCRdb copy retains only in-frame clones and omits some. The sample consists of fewer than 95,000 clones, 85% to 90% of them appearing once. The sample in question was peripheral blood, obtained on day 0 of AZD1222 vaccination. These receptors came from an adult in good health.

V gene TRBV5-6 combines with J gene TRBJ1-1; D remains unclear. V was clipped by 6 bases and J by 7 bases, with 10 bases between them. CDR3 length: 11 amino acids. Germline CDR1 and CDR2: SGHDT and YYEEEE. CDR3 nucleotides: TGTGCCAGCATCTTTGGCGGTGAAGCTTTCTTT. Residues: CASIFGGEAFF.

The chain uses TRBV27 and TRBJ1-6; maybe TRBD1 (5 bases). Germline-derived CDR1 and CDR2 are MNHEY and SMNVEV (reference sequence). CDR3 length: 15 amino acids. V shed 5 bases and J shed 6 bases, with 14 bases lying between them. The DNA of the CDR3 is TGTGCCAGCAGTAGCCCAGGGTACTTTAATTCACCCCTCCACTTT. Protein sequence: CASSSPGYFNSPLHF.

The chain couples TRBV4-1 to TRBJ2-7, with unresolved D. The germline V gene has CDR1 MGHRA and CDR2 YSYEKL. The CDR3 has 15 residues. Trimming left V 1 base short and J 1 base short, with 11 bases between. CDR3 nucleotides: TGCGCCAGCAGCCAAGGTACGGGCCGATCCTACGAGCAGTACTTC. Its protein is CASSQGTGRSYEQYF.

The DNA for the CDR3 is TGTGCCAGCAGCCCACCCGGGTTCAATGAGCAGTTCTTC. Protein sequence: CASSPPGFNEQFF. The chain employs TRBV7-9 and TRBJ2-1, with D uncertain. This CDR3 spans 13 amino acids. V was trimmed by 5 bases and J by 6 bases, leaving 11 bases between them. The germline CDR1 and CDR2 sequences are SEHNR and FQNEAQ (reference sequence).

Only one count was recorded for this clone. The chain joins TRBV2 to TRBJ1-2; 7 bases match TRBD1. The CDR3 length is 13 residues. With 10 bases clipped from V and 1 base from J, the junction kept 6 bases outside the gene matches. Looked up from germline, CDR1 is SNHLY and CDR2 is FYNNEI. The CDR3 loop reads CATTGANNYGYTF. As DNA, the CDR3 is TGTGCCACTACAGGGGCCAATAACTATGGCTACACCTTC.

The chain is built from TRBV30 and TRBJ1-5; D gene unclear. This CDR3 spans 14 amino acids. The germline gives CDR1 GTSNPN, CDR2 SVGIG (reference sequence). V was trimmed by 2 bases and J by 0 bases, leaving 8 bases between them. Here the CDR3 DNA reads TGTGCCTGGAGTTTGACAAATAGCAATCAGCCCCAGCATTTT. Translation gives CAWSLTNSNQPQHF.

The rearrangement links TRBV11-2 to TRBJ2-5; 16 bases align to TRBD2. J was trimmed by 4 bases and V by 5 bases; bases with no gene match: 7. This CDR3 contains 17 residues. CDR1 is SGHAT and CDR2 is FQNNGV in the germline V gene. DNA of the CDR3: TGTGCCAGCAGCCCTGGGACTAGCGGGAGGGCCGTAGAGACCCAGTACTTC. Protein: CASSPGTSGRAVETQYF.

The genes are TRBV7-2 and TRBJ2-6; the D gene could be TRBD1 or TRBD2 (6 bases each). V dropped 1 base and J dropped 2 bases, with 12 bases sitting between them. Germline lookup yields CDR1 SGHTA and CDR2 FQGNSA. The CDR3 runs to 17 residues. In nucleotides, the CDR3 is TGTGCCAGCAGCTTAGGGGGGGCCAGAACTGGGGCCAACGTCCTGACTTTC. Its translation is CASSLGGARTGANVLTF.

This chain joins TRBV10-3 and TRBJ2-2; perhaps TRBD1 as D (6 bases). With 6 bases removed from V and 7 bases from J, the gap between germline ends came to 9 bases. This CDR3 is 12 amino acids long. Germline assignment: CDR1 ENHRY and CDR2 SYGVKD. The DNA for the CDR3 is TGTGCCATCAGAGGGGGTGGCGGGGAGCTGTTTTTT. It specifies CAIRGGGGELFF.

The chain joins TRBV5-5 to TRBJ1-5, with no clear D. Trimming left V 0 bases short and J 2 bases short, with 12 bases between. The CDR3 spans 16 residues. CDR1 is SGHKS, CDR2 YYEKEE, per germline (reference sequence). In DNA, the CDR3 is TGTGCCAGCAGCTTGGTGTCGGGAACCCGCAATCAGCCCCAGCATTTT. This sequence encodes CASSLVSGTRNQPQHF.

The chain is built from TRBV7-9 and TRBJ2-1; the D gene is possibly TRBD1 (5 bases). Trimming left V 6 bases short and J 2 bases short, with 8 bases between. This CDR3 region has 13 residues. The V gene's germline CDR1 is SEHNR and CDR2 FQNEAQ (reference sequence). The CDR3 coding sequence is TGTGCCAGCAGGCAGGGAACCTACAATGAGCAGTTCTTC. Translating gives CASRQGTYNEQFF.

The chain carries TRBV2 and TRBJ1-1, with D uncertain. V dropped 2 bases and J dropped 2 bases, with 12 bases sitting between them. Germline CDR1 and CDR2: SNHLY and FYNNEI. CDR3 length equals 15 residues. CDR3 sequence: CASSENRPGNTEAFF. In DNA form, the CDR3 reads TGTGCCAGCAGTGAAAATCGTCCGGGCAACACTGAAGCTTTCTTT. Variable domain in full (rest from reference TRBV2 and TRBJ1-1): EPEVTQTPSHQVTQMGQEVILRCVPISNHLYFYWYRQILGQKVEFLVSFYNNEISEKSEIFDDQFSVERPDGSNFTLKIRSTKLEDSAMYFCASSENRPGNTEAFFGQGTRLTVV.

This chain joins TRBV6-5 and TRBJ2-1, with 11 nucleotides matching TRBD2. The length of the CDR3 is 14 residues. Germline V gene data show CDR1 as MNHEY and CDR2 as SVGAGI. With 0 bases clipped from V and 14 bases from J, the junction kept 6 bases outside the gene matches. In DNA form, the CDR3 reads TGTGCCAGCAGTTACTCGCTAGCGGGAGGTTTCGAGTTCTTC. Translating it yields CASSYSLAGGFEFF.

The chain combines TRBV7-2 with TRBJ1-4; D might be TRBD1 (5 bases). This CDR3 has 16 amino acids. V was clipped by 1 base and J by 0 bases, with 9 bases between them. Germline-derived CDR1 and CDR2 are SGHTA and FQGNSA. CDR3 in DNA: TGTGCCAGCAGCTTAGTTAGGGGCTCAACTAATGAAAAACTGTTTTTT. Its protein product is CASSLVRGSTNEKLFF.

The V gene is TRBV10-3, the J gene TRBJ2-1; 11 nucleotides agree with TRBD2. Trimming removed 2 bases from V and 6 bases from J; junction bases left unmatched: 6. The V gene's germline CDR1 is ENHRY and CDR2 SYGVKD. This CDR3 contains 16 residues. The CDR3 reads CAISETSGSGSNEQFF. In DNA, the CDR3 is TGTGCCATCAGTGAGACTAGCGGGAGTGGTAGCAATGAGCAGTTCTTC.

This rearrangement joins TRBV2 to TRBJ2-1; 11 bases line up with TRBD2. Germline CDR1 and CDR2: SNHLY and FYNNEI. Trimming took 3 bases from V and 4 from J; bases not matched to a gene: 2. The CDR3 extends over 15 amino acids. CDR3 sequence reads: CASSELAGGYNEQFF. CDR3 in DNA: TGTGCCAGCAGTGAGTTAGCGGGAGGGTACAATGAGCAGTTCTTC.

The table lists this clone with a few counts. The V gene is TRBV5-1, the J gene TRBJ2-7; a possible D gene is TRBD2 (5 bases). Germline-derived CDR1 and CDR2 are SGHRS and YFSETQ. The CDR3 is 13 amino acids. With 0 bases removed from V and 5 bases from J, the gap between germline ends came to 9 bases. The CDR3 reads CASSLVGVHEQYF. CDR3 bases: TGCGCCAGCAGCTTGGTCGGGGTCCACGAGCAGTACTTC.

The count of this clone is one. V gene TRBV10-3 combines with J gene TRBJ2-2; 12 bases agree with TRBD2. This CDR3 has 15 amino acids. CDR1 and CDR2 from the germline V gene are ENHRY and SYGVKD. Unmatched junction bases numbered 2, after V lost 6 bases and J lost 3 bases. CDR3 in DNA: TGTGCCATCAGGAGACTAGCGGGGGACACCGGGGAGCTGTTTTTT. Protein: CAIRRLAGDTGELFF.

The gene calls are TRBV3-1 (or the pseudogene TRBV3-2) and TRBJ2-5, with 7 bases matching TRBD2. CDR3 length equals 16 residues. V gave up 0 bases and J gave up 1 base; unmatched junction bases: 5. Germline V lookup: CDR1 LGHDT, CDR2 YNNKEL (reference sequence). The CDR3: CASSQEVAGIQETQYF. The CDR3 DNA reads as TGTGCCAGCAGCCAAGAGGTAGCGGGCATCCAAGAGACCCAGTACTTC.

This chain connects TRBV7-2 to TRBJ1-3; D perhaps matches TRBD1 (5 bases). Trimming stripped 2 bases from V and 2 bases from J, with 10 bases between. Germline loops: CDR1 SGHTA, CDR2 FQGNSA. The CDR3 is 15 amino acids. The CDR3 region has the DNA TGTGCCAGCAGCTTATCGCAAGGGGCTGGAAACACCATATATTTT. Amino acids: CASSLSQGAGNTIYF.

CDR3 sequence (DNA): TGTGCCTACTCAGACAGGGGTTACGGCTACACCTTC. Its translation is CAYSDRGYGYTF. This chain connects TRBV30 to TRBJ1-2; 8 bases agree with TRBD1. Looked up from germline, CDR1 is GTSNPN and CDR2 is SVGIG (reference sequence). The CDR3 extends over 12 amino acids. J gave up 8 bases and V 7 bases, and 9 bases lay outside the gene matches.

This clone is a singleton in its sample. The chain combines TRBV7-2 with TRBJ2-7; a weak D match, TRBD2 (6 bases). The germline V and J ends were trimmed by 5 bases and 3 bases, with 14 bases remaining between them. Germline V gene lookup returns CDR1 SGHTA and CDR2 FQGNSA. The CDR3 sequence is 14 residues long. The CDR3 DNA follows: TGTGCCAGCAGCCCGCGCTCGGGAGTCTACGAGCAGTACTTC. Its translation is CASSPRSGVYEQYF. Full variable domain (missing parts from reference TRBV7-2 and TRBJ2-7): GAGVSQSPSNKVTEKGKDVELRCDPISGHTALYWYRQSLGQGLEFLIYFQGNSAPDKSGLPSDRFSAERTGGSVSTLTIQRTQQEDSAVYLCASSPRSGVYEQYFGPGTRLTVT.

The CDR3 coding sequence is TGTGCCAGCAGCCGATTAGAAGAGGAAAAACTGTTTTTT. Translating gives CASSRLEEEKLFF. The chain employs TRBV7-9 and TRBJ1-4; D uncertain. Trimming pared 5 bases from V and 8 bases from J, leaving 12 bases between. Germline V gene sequence: CDR1 SEHNR, CDR2 FQNEAQ (reference sequence). The CDR3 covers 13 residues.

The chain carries TRBV18 and TRBJ2-7; 14 positions match TRBD2. CDR3 length: 18 residues. Germline lookup yields CDR1 KGHSH and CDR2 LQKENI. V gave up 3 bases and J gave up 3 bases; unmatched junction bases: 10. The CDR3 here is CASSPRRTSGRFDYEQYF. The CDR3, as DNA: TGTGCCAGCTCACCCCGGCGGACTAGCGGGAGGTTCGACTACGAGCAGTACTTC.

The chain has TRBV6-2 or TRBV6-3 and TRBJ2-7; 7 positions match TRBD1. The CDR3 loop spans 14 amino acids. In germline, CDR1 is MNHEY, CDR2 SVGEGT. V gave up 6 bases and J gave up 1 base; unmatched junction bases: 6. The CDR3 sequence is CASSTARGSYEQYF. In nucleotides, the CDR3 is TGTGCCAGCAGCACCGCCAGGGGGTCCTACGAGCAGTACTTC.

The chain links TRBV11-1 to TRBJ2-2, with a possible D match to TRBD1 (6 bases). Germline V gene data show CDR1 as SGHAT and CDR2 as FQDESV (reference sequence). This CDR3 is 14 amino acids long. V was clipped by 4 bases and J by 7 bases, with 13 bases between them. The CDR3 nucleotides read TGTGCCAGCAGCTACCGGACAGTTATCGGGGAGCTGTTTTTT. Its translation: CASSYRTVIGELFF.

Comments on this clone: Other DNA sequences in this specimen translate into the identical CDR3. This chain joins TRBV7-2 and TRBJ2-7; no clear D. This CDR3 is 15 amino acids long. From germline, CDR1 is SGHTA and CDR2 FQGNSA. V lost 3 bases, J lost 0 bases, and 12 bases lay in between. The CDR3 loop reads CASSLNRRSSYEQYF. In DNA form, the CDR3 reads TGTGCCAGCAGCTTGAACAGAAGGAGCTCCTACGAGCAGTACTTC.

This clone has only a few counts. Here the CDR3 DNA reads TGTGCCAGCAGTCCGGAAGACCACAATGAGCAGTTCTTC. It specifies CASSPEDHNEQFF. The chain carries TRBV11-2 and TRBJ2-1; D remains unclear. Trimming took off 6 bases at V and 5 bases at J, with 11 bases between the two ends. Germline values: CDR1 SGHAT, CDR2 FQNNGV. The CDR3 sequence is 13 residues long. The entire variable domain, with the rest obtained from reference TRBV11-2 and TRBJ2-1, is as follows: EAGVAQSPRYKIIEKRQSVAFWCNPISGHATLYWYQQILGQGPKLLIQFQNNGVVDDSQLPKDRFSAERLKGVDSTLKIQPAKLEDSAVYLCASSPEDHNEQFFGPGTRLTVL.

This chain's CDR3 is CASTPGPAGAFF. In DNA, the CDR3 is TGTGCCAGTACCCCGGGGCCCGCGGGGGCTTTCTTT. V and J are TRBV19 and TRBJ1-1, with a tentative D call TRBD1 (5 bases). Trimming stripped 7 bases from V and 11 bases from J, with 17 bases between. The CDR3 consists of 12 residues. Per germline, CDR1 LNHDA and CDR2 SQIVND (reference sequence).

This clone has more than one count but fewer than ten. The V call is TRBV6-1, the J call TRBJ2-3; D is ambiguous. Trimming shortened V by 1 base and J by 6 bases, and 5 bases separated the two germline ends. Germline CDR1 is MNHNS and CDR2 is SASEGT. CDR3 length: 12 residues. CDR3: CASSEDGDTQYF. The CDR3 coding sequence is TGTGCCAGCAGTGAAGACGGCGATACGCAGTATTTT.